This TCR beta chain was obtained from a study of tissue T cells after allogeneic stem cell transplantation. Study-level information: Tissue samples with histologically apparent lymphocytes on H&E review were prioritized for sequencing. Study outcomes and limitations: Tissue-detected TCR repertoire was only partly captured by blood and spleen T cells. Few T cell clones were shared across patients, but motif clusters showed tissue-specific shared signatures.

Concerning this clone: What it binds is unknown.

TCRbeta CDR3 was sequenced at survey depth with template counts. Measured with immunoSEQ multiplex PCR; TCRdb has only the in-frame clones, and not every one. The sample carries about 12,000 clones, 70% recorded once. This CDR3 region has 17 residues. Germline V gene sequence: CDR1 SGHNT, CDR2 YYREEE (reference sequence). Unmatched junction bases numbered 5, after V lost 0 bases and J lost 4 bases. Here the sequenced sample was tissue from the right colon, taken at autopsy. This receptor was identified in a woman between 18 and 50 years old with breast cancer. The gene calls are TRBV5-4 and TRBJ2-1; 12 bases align to TRBD2. This chain's CDR3 is CASSLGLAGDQYNEQFF. The CDR3 DNA is TGTGCCAGCAGCTTGGGACTAGCGGGAGATCAATACAATGAGCAGTTCTTC.